The source of this TCR beta chain is a study of OX40 agonist ivuxolimab in advanced cancers. Excluded were patients having autoimmune disease history or systemic immunosuppression. Only in-frame clones appear in the TCRdb table, and some are missing; sequencing was by immunoSEQ multiplex PCR. The sample records some 81,000 clones, around 86% being singletons. Note on this clone: No antigen is known for it.

Study observations and caveats: Clonal expansion by week 6 occurred in CD4+ and CD8+ blood T cells (at 0.1 to 3.0 mg/kg). Low clonal expansion, among the lowest seen, marked partial responders at 0.1-3.0 mg/kg.

V was shortened by 1 base and J by 6 bases, with 9 bases between the two germline ends. The germline gives CDR1 MNHEY, CDR2 SMNVEV (reference sequence). The CDR3 contains 13 residues. This sequence joins TRBV27 and TRBJ1-1, with D possibly matching TRBD1 (6 bases). Sample: CD4+ or CD8+ T cells sorted from blood, taken in a trial of the OX40 agonist ivuxolimab. The TCR was taken from an adult with an advanced solid tumor such as melanoma, head and neck, liver or kidney cancer. Here the CDR3 reads CASSLYRAAEAFF. The CDR3 nucleotides read TGTGCCAGCAGTTTATACAGGGCCGCTGAAGCTTTCTTT.